What follows describes a single TCR beta chain. The specificity of this receptor is unknown. One base away there is no much larger clone; base qualities are not given. TCRbeta CDR3 regions were amplified from genomic DNA by means of the immunoSEQ Assay, a bias-controlled multiplex PCR. Per the source publication's procedure: Within the assay, amplification of reference gene primers was used to estimate how many nucleated cells each sample contained. To quantify the absolute abundance of each unique TCRbeta CDR3 rearrangement, sequence reads were collapsed and filtered. For each sample, productive Simpson clonality was calculated as the square root of Simpson's diversity index over productive rearrangements. The source is immuneACCESS, and TCRdb retained only in-frame sequences with V and J called. Part of the clones is not carried over; for the studies checked, unresolved V genes explain less than half of this, and the remainder is unexplained. Clone size and V and J calls were adopted from that table, with D and trimming inferred from the DNA. The sample table records approximately 290,000 clones; about 90% of these occur just once. Around 4.4% of the sample lies in the top ten.

Participants in the prospective study were enrolled through a virtual design, were aged roughly 18 to 90 years, and lived in 20 to 30 United States geographic areas. In the prospective study, cohorts were assigned on the basis of participant-reported clinical history obtained from a screening survey and a study questionnaire. In the prospective study, whole blood, serum and a nasopharyngeal or oropharyngeal swab were collected from each participant by mobile phlebotomists. Prospective study participants could optionally give additional blood draws and questionnaires over a roughly 2-month period. Prospective study blood samples were shipped either frozen or at room temperature before DNA extraction. Including cysteine and phenylalanine, the CDR3 has 14 amino acids. The read is trimmed to its CDR3 DNA, 42 bases read in frame from base 1. CDR1 is given as MDHEN and CDR2 as SYDVKM, both from the germline V gene. The germline ends are 6 bases apart after V is trimmed by 2 bases and J by 2 bases.

The data were obtained in a study of blood T cell repertoires in COVID-19 (dated by TCRdb to the early 2020s). The study in broad terms: The collaborator samples originated in the United States, Italy and Spain and spanned the acute and convalescent phases of COVID-19. The material from the prospective study consisted of cDNA or gDNA derived from T cells, B-cell-depleted T cells, or PBMCs. The dataset comprised deeply sampled blood TCRbeta repertoires from subjects exposed to, actively infected with, or recovered from COVID-19. The repertoires were made available in a free public database intended to serve as a resource for research on the immune response to SARS-CoV-2. Samples came from the ongoing ImmuneRACE study (first 160 participants) plus 1,254 subjects from 6 global collaborators. The sample metadata nearly always contained a de-identified subject ID, COVID-19 status, age in years and sex. HLA class I and class II types, where available, came from metadata supplied by the sample provider rather than from assay-based typing. Results the study describes overall, beyond this receptor: How much clinical and demographic metadata was included differed by source and by participant, and the metadata was provided uncurated.

This receptor was identified in a woman aged 18-29 years with acute COVID-19. Sequencing was performed on PBMCs or T cells enriched from blood (not recorded which). The V and J segments used are TRBV28 and TRBJ1-4, with the D segment identity uncertain. Here is the DNA: TGTGCCAGCAGTTTACCGGGGACTAATGAAAAACTGTTTTTT. Translation gives CASSLPGTNEKLFF.